The 29 T cell receptor beta chains given below trace back to one sample, sequenced in a study of human T cells and chemical hapten exposure. Specified time point: patch test 1, 2 weeks after DPC sensitization. Treatment in this sample: therapeutic diphenylcyclopropenone sensitization with weekly scalp DPC. TCRdb reanalysed the RACE reads using MiXCR and keeps one entry per CDR3 protein. Of approximately 82,000 distinct CDR3 sequences listed, 12% are singletons. The sequences come from whole blood, collected in connection with sensitization to the hapten diphenylcyclopropenone (DPC). All receptors come from a woman aged 60-75 years with alopecia areata. Some clones in this sample may be carry-over from other donors' samples.

This clonotype was counted many times. The chain uses TRBV20-1 and TRBJ1-6, with D hard to call. Germline CDR1 and CDR2: DFQATT and SNEGSKA (reference sequence). Trimming cost V 3 bases and J 0 bases, with 6 bases left between them. CDR3 length equals 14 residues. CDR3 sequence (DNA): TGCAGTGCTAGTCGATACTCCTATAATTCACCCCTCCACTTT. Its translation is CSASRYSYNSPLHF.

Notes on this clonotype: This could be a read error, since a much larger clone is one nucleotide away. The CDR3 loop reads CSVTTGSQYGYTF. For the CDR3, the DNA is TGCAGCGTTACTACAGGGTCACAATATGGCTACACCTTC. This sequence joins TRBV29-1 and TRBJ1-2; possible D gene TRBD1, 6 bases. The germline gives CDR1 SQVTM, CDR2 ANQGSEA. The V gene lost 5 bases and the J gene lost 5 bases, with 15 bases spanning the gap. The CDR3 contains 13 residues. The full variable domain, in which reference TRBV29-1 and TRBJ1-2 provide the parts outside the CDR3, is SAVISQKPSRDICQRGTSLTIQCQVDSQVTMMFWYRQQPGQSLTLIATANQGSEATYESGFVIDKFPISRPNLTFSTLTVSNMSPEDSSIYLCSVTTGSQYGYTFGSGTRLTVV.

This clonotype was seen repeatedly, ten times or more. This chain uses TRBV18 with TRBJ1-1; no definite D call. Germline-derived CDR1 and CDR2 are KGHSH and LQKENI. Trimming left V 3 bases short and J 1 base short, with 6 bases between. This CDR3 is built from 13 residues. This CDR3 is CASSPLENTEAFF. CDR3 sequence (DNA): TGTGCCAGCTCACCTTTGGAGAACACTGAAGCTTTCTTT.

This clonotype was found a few times. The CDR3 bases are TGCGCCAGCAGTGAATGGGTGGGCGGGGAGCTGTTTTTT. This gives the protein CASSEWVGGELFF. This sequence joins TRBV10-2 and TRBJ2-2; D is ambiguous. The CDR3 totals 13 residues. Germline CDR1 and CDR2: WSHSY and SAAADI. Between the trimmed V and J ends, which lost 3 bases and 7 bases, there was a span of 9 bases.

The chain has TRBV7-2 and TRBJ2-1; D is unresolved. This CDR3 region has 15 residues. Germline CDR1 SGHTA, CDR2 FQGNSA. The V gene lost 2 bases and the J gene lost 6 bases, with 14 bases spanning the gap. The CDR3 nucleotides read TGTGCCAGCAGCTTACAGTGGGCTCGGAGCAATGAGCAGTTCTTC. As protein: CASSLQWARSNEQFF.

This clonotype occurred many times. This chain joins TRBV7-9 and TRBJ2-1; 10 nucleotides align to TRBD2. Germline CDR1 reads SEHNR; CDR2 reads FQNEAQ (reference sequence). The CDR3 totals 15 residues. After removal of 10 bases from V and 1 base from J, the junction contained 7 bases not matched to a gene. CDR3 amino acids: CATPPGLASYNEQFF. CDR3 nucleotide sequence: TGTGCCACCCCACCGGGACTAGCGTCCTACAATGAGCAGTTCTTC.

There are a few counts of this clonotype. The genes are TRBV5-1 and TRBJ2-2; the match to TRBD2 covers 12 bases. The CDR3 is 16 amino acids. Trimming took 0 bases from V and 4 from J; bases not matched to a gene: 1. The germline gives CDR1 SGHRS, CDR2 YFSETQ. The DNA of the CDR3 is TGCGCCAGCAGCTTGGCTAGCGGGGGGGCCACCGGGGAGCTGTTTTTT. The encoded protein is CASSLASGGATGELFF.

This clonotype was counted a few times. This sequence joins TRBV29-1 and TRBJ1-1; TRBD1 might be the D (5 bases). Germline CDR1 reads SQVTM; CDR2 reads ANQGSEA. Trimming cost V 2 bases and J 1 base, with 14 bases left between them. The CDR3 is 15 amino acids. In DNA, the CDR3 is TGCAGCGTTGAACCATACAGGTGGGCGAACACTGAAGCTTTCTTT. Translated, it gives CSVEPYRWANTEAFF. Full variable domain (missing parts from reference TRBV29-1 and TRBJ1-1): SAVISQKPSRDICQRGTSLTIQCQVDSQVTMMFWYRQQPGQSLTLIATANQGSEATYESGFVIDKFPISRPNLTFSTLTVSNMSPEDSSIYLCSVEPYRWANTEAFFGQGTRLTVV.

This clonotype has a handful of counts. At one end, the junction sequence differs from germline, possibly due to a read error. The V gene is TRBV20-1, the J gene TRBJ2-1; 11 bases agree with TRBD2. Germline CDR1 is DFQATT and CDR2 is SNEGSKA (reference sequence). The CDR3 loop spans 14 amino acids. The CDR3 is CSAHLAGGPTGRFF. For the CDR3, the DNA is TGCAGTGCTCACCTAGCGGGGGGCCCCACCGGTCGGTTCTTT.

This clonotype was seen many times. The V call is TRBV11-1, the J call TRBJ2-1, with a tentative D call TRBD2 (5 bases). CDR3 size: 15 residues. Germline CDR1 reads SGHAT; CDR2 reads FQDESV (reference sequence). Trimming left V 5 bases short and J 1 base short, with 12 bases between. The chain's CDR3 is CASSHRRGSYNEQFF. The DNA for the CDR3 is TGTGCCAGCAGCCATCGACGGGGATCCTACAATGAGCAGTTCTTC.

This clonotype was counted ten times or more. The rearrangement uses TRBV3-1 and TRBJ2-7; D uncertain. Germline CDR1 reads LGHDT; CDR2 reads YNNKEL (reference sequence). The CDR3 length is 11 residues. V dropped 3 bases and J dropped 4 bases, with 4 bases sitting between them. The DNA of the CDR3 is TGTGCCAGCAGCCAGGGGTACGAGCAGTACTTC. Its protein is CASSQGYEQYF.

Worth noting for this clonotype: A junction boundary mismatches the germline segment, possibly from a read error. The chain uses TRBV5-1 and TRBJ1-1; unclear D gene. The CDR3 runs to 16 residues. Germline CDR1 SGHRS, CDR2 YFSETQ. The CDR3 coding sequence is TGCGCCAGCAGCTTGGCAGGATTACATATGAACACTAAAGCTTTCTTT. It yields the protein CASSLAGLHMNTKAFF.

This clonotype showed up many times. This CDR3 is CASSRDNTDQYF. Here the CDR3 DNA reads TGTGCCAGTAGTAGGGACAACACAGACCAGTACTTC. The chain uses TRBV19 and TRBJ2-5; a weak D match, TRBD1 (6 bases). The CDR3 is 12 residues long. Germline V lookup: CDR1 LNHDA, CDR2 SQIVND (reference sequence). The V end was cut by 4 bases, the J end by 10 bases, with 13 bases between.

There are many counts of this clonotype. This chain uses TRBV7-9 with TRBJ1-2; D remains ambiguous. Germline CDR1 SEHNR, CDR2 FQNEAQ (reference sequence). The CDR3 runs 12 residues. Trimming shortened V by 1 base and J by 4 bases, and 4 bases separated the two germline ends. DNA of the CDR3: TGTGCCAGCAGCTTAGGGGTCTATGGCTACACCTTC. Translation gives CASSLGVYGYTF.

This clonotype was counted only a few times. The gene calls are TRBV5-1 and TRBJ1-4, with a tentative D call TRBD1 (6 bases). The CDR3 is 15 amino acids. In germline, CDR1 is SGHRS, CDR2 YFSETQ. V lost 4 bases and J 0 bases, leaving 10 bases between the germline ends. The DNA for the CDR3 is TGCGCCAGCAGCCGAGGACAGACAACTAATGAAAAACTGTTTTTT. It specifies CASSRGQTTNEKLFF.

This clonotype was recorded at least ten times. This sequence joins TRBV18 and TRBJ2-7; 14 bases fit TRBD2. The CDR3 is 15 residues long. The J segment lost 5 bases and the V segment lost 4 bases, leaving 4 bases of the junction unmatched. Germline V lookup: CDR1 KGHSH, CDR2 LQKENI. The CDR3 here is CASSLGLAGGNEQYF. DNA of the CDR3: TGTGCCAGCTCACTCGGACTAGCGGGGGGTAACGAGCAGTACTTC.

This clonotype occurred many times. V gene TRBV6-5 combines with J gene TRBJ2-7; 9 nucleotides match TRBD1. The CDR3 consists of 13 residues. J lost 6 bases, V lost 2 bases, and 2 bases had no gene match. The germline V gene encodes CDR1 MNHEY and CDR2 SVGAGI. CDR3 loop: CASSYRGQGEQYF. The CDR3 DNA follows: TGTGCCAGCAGTTACAGGGGACAGGGCGAGCAGTACTTC.

This rearrangement joins TRBV30 to TRBJ2-5; the D is unclear. The CDR3 has 17 residues. V was trimmed by 0 bases and J by 7 bases, leaving 24 bases between them. Germline V gene lookup returns CDR1 GTSNPN and CDR2 SVGIG (reference sequence). CDR3 loop: CAWSVRSLGRLGATQYF. The DNA for the CDR3 is TGTGCCTGGAGTGTACGATCCCTTGGCAGATTGGGTGCGACCCAGTACTTC.

The chain links TRBV2 to TRBJ2-7; maybe TRBD1 (6 bases). The CDR3 is made up of 14 amino acids. V lost 6 bases, J lost 3 bases, and 15 bases lay in between. Germline CDR1 reads SNHLY; CDR2 reads FYNNEI. The CDR3 nucleotides read TGTGCCAGCAGGGACAGTTTGCGGAGCTACGAGCAGTACTTC. The encoded protein is CASRDSLRSYEQYF.

This clonotype was observed a few times. The chain uses TRBV3-1 and TRBJ2-1; 7 nucleotides align to TRBD2. Unmatched junction bases numbered 5, after V lost 1 base and J lost 8 bases. Per germline, CDR1 LGHDT and CDR2 YNNKEL (reference sequence). The CDR3 sequence is 14 residues long. The CDR3 protein is CASSQAAGFHEQFF. The CDR3 bases are TGTGCCAGCAGCCAAGCAGCGGGGTTCCATGAGCAGTTCTTC.

The chain has TRBV21-1 and TRBJ2-6; TRBD1 reflects the table's D call only, with no check against the DNA. TRBV21-1 is recorded as a pseudogene. The CDR3 is made up of 16 amino acids. DNA of the CDR3: TGTGCCAGCAGCAGACGACAGGCTTCTGGGGCCAACGTCCTGACTTTC. Encoded protein: CASSRRQASGANVLTF.

This clonotype was seen ten or more times. J is TRBJ1-1 and V is TRBV14; D is unresolved. The germline V gene has CDR1 SGHDN and CDR2 FVKESK. V was cut by 4 bases and J by 5 bases, with 11 bases left in between. This CDR3 spans 13 amino acids. In nucleotides, the CDR3 is TGTGCCAGCAGCCCTGAAAGGAGGACTGAAGCTTTCTTT. Amino acid sequence: CASSPERRTEAFF. Full variable domain (missing parts from reference TRBV14 and TRBJ1-1): EAGVTQFPSHSVIEKGQTVTLRCDPISGHDNLYWYRRVMGKEIKFLLHFVKESKQDESGMPNNRFLAERTGGTYSTLKVQPAELEDSGVYFCASSPERRTEAFFGQGTRLTVV.

The DNA of the CDR3 is TGTGCCAGCTCACCACTCGGACAGGGGGCCTCGAACACTGAAGCTTTCTTT. Translation gives CASSPLGQGASNTEAFF. The V and J genes are TRBV18 and TRBJ1-1; 11 bases are shared with TRBD1. Germline loops: CDR1 KGHSH, CDR2 LQKENI. The CDR3 covers 17 residues. Unmatched junction bases numbered 5, after V lost 1 base and J lost 1 base.

This clonotype was counted only a few times. This chain links TRBV20-1 with TRBJ2-7; 9 bases match TRBD1. The CDR3 covers 14 residues. Germline CDR1 and CDR2: DFQATT and SNEGSKA (reference sequence). V gave up 4 bases and J gave up 1 base; unmatched junction bases: 5. The CDR3: CSAIGTGSSYEQYF. As DNA, the CDR3 is TGCAGTGCTATCGGGACAGGGAGTTCCTACGAGCAGTACTTC.

This clonotype was seen many times. The rearrangement joins TRBV4-2 to TRBJ2-7; possible D gene TRBD1, 6 bases. The CDR3 covers 16 residues. Germline lookup yields CDR1 LGHNA and CDR2 YNFKEQ. V lost 1 base and J 4 bases, leaving 17 bases between the germline ends. CDR3 nucleotides: TGTGCCAGCAGCCAAGCGGCGGCAGGGGATCTTTACGAGCAGTACTTC. Amino acids: CASSQAAAGDLYEQYF.

The genes are TRBV5-1 and TRBJ1-1, with 7 nucleotides matching TRBD1. J was trimmed by 2 bases and V by 4 bases; bases with no gene match: 5. The CDR3 has 14 residues. From germline, CDR1 is SGHRS and CDR2 YFSETQ. CDR3 sequence reads: CASSVDRRNTEAFF. As DNA, the CDR3 is TGCGCCAGCAGCGTGGACAGGCGCAACACTGAAGCTTTCTTT.

The chain joins TRBV2 to TRBJ1-2; the D gene is possibly TRBD1 (5 bases). Germline CDR1 SNHLY, CDR2 FYNNEI. There are 14 residues in the CDR3. V was cut by 4 bases and J by 5 bases, with 14 bases left in between. This CDR3 is CASSAEQEIYGYTF. In DNA, the CDR3 is TGTGCCAGCAGTGCGGAACAGGAAATTTATGGCTACACCTTC.

The table lists this clonotype with many counts. The chain combines TRBV5-4 with TRBJ2-3, with D perhaps given as TRBD1 or TRBD2 (5 bases each). The V end lost 4 bases, the J end lost 2 bases, and 14 bases lay between the germline ends. The CDR3 spans 15 residues. Looked up from germline, CDR1 is SGHNT and CDR2 is YYREEE (reference sequence). The CDR3 DNA is TGTGCCAGCAGCACCGACCGGGACCACACAGATACGCAGTATTTT. Residues: CASSTDRDHTDTQYF.

This clonotype turned up a few times. The V call is TRBV29-1, the J call TRBJ2-7; 8 positions agree with TRBD1. CDR1 is SQVTM, CDR2 ANQGSEA, per germline. The CDR3 spans 13 residues. With 4 bases clipped from V and 6 bases from J, the junction kept 8 bases outside the gene matches. CDR3 loop: CSVARQGSGEQYF. CDR3 nucleotide sequence: TGCAGCGTTGCCCGACAGGGGAGCGGCGAGCAGTACTTC.